Shown below are 20 T cell receptor beta chains from a single sample sequenced in a study of T-cell reconstitution after alpha-beta-depleted transplantation in children. Preparation of the TCRbeta library involved a method that used unique molecular identifiers. TCRdb re-analysed the PCR reads in MiXCR, keeping a single row per CDR3 protein. The profile shows more than 90,000 distinct CDR3 sequences, 10% of them singletons. The starting material was PBMCs, obtained before TCRalphabeta/CD19-depleted stem cell transplant. These receptors came from a boy aged 2 to 10 with acute lymphoblastic leukemia, due to receive a stem cell transplant.

This clonotype has at least ten counts. The chain uses TRBV20-1 and TRBJ2-7; D gene uncertain. V dropped 6 bases and J dropped 0 bases, with 18 bases sitting between them. The CDR3 is 15 residues long. Germline V gene lookup returns CDR1 DFQATT and CDR2 SNEGSKA (reference sequence). The CDR3 DNA is TGCAGTGCCCCACCCATGGGCGGCAGCTCCTACGAGCAGTACTTC. Protein product: CSAPPMGGSSYEQYF.

This chain connects TRBV20-1 to TRBJ2-7; 12 bases agree with TRBD2. Trimming at V came to 0 bases and at J to 4 bases, leaving 7 bases not matched to a gene. The CDR3 spans 16 residues. Germline-derived CDR1 and CDR2 are DFQATT and SNEGSKA (reference sequence). CDR3 DNA sequence: TGCAGTGCTAGAGATCATAGGACTAGCGGGGAATACGAGCAGTACTTC. It specifies CSARDHRTSGEYEQYF.

This clonotype showed up many times. This chain uses TRBV7-2 with TRBJ2-3; D might be TRBD2 (5 bases). V was cut by 5 bases and J by 9 bases, with 15 bases left in between. CDR3 length: 13 amino acids. The germline gives CDR1 SGHTA, CDR2 FQGNSA. The CDR3 here is CASSQIERSTQYF. The CDR3 DNA follows: TGTGCCAGCAGCCAGATAGAGCGGAGCACGCAGTATTTT.

This clonotype was seen a few times. The chain recombines TRBV12-3 or TRBV12-4 with TRBJ2-6; D is possibly TRBD1 (5 bases). V lost 5 bases and J 4 bases, leaving 12 bases between the germline ends. The CDR3 is 15 amino acids. The CDR3, as DNA: TGTGCCAGCAGTAGGACACCTCAGGGGGCCAACGTCCTGACTTTC. Protein: CASSRTPQGANVLTF.

This clonotype appeared a few times. The chain joins TRBV24-1 to TRBJ2-1; possible D gene TRBD1, 6 bases. V dropped 4 bases and J dropped 1 base, with 13 bases sitting between them. Germline loops: CDR1 KGHDR, CDR2 SFDVKD. The CDR3 is 16 residues long. CDR3: CATSDPDSKSYNEQFF. The CDR3 region has the DNA TGTGCCACCAGTGACCCGGACAGTAAATCCTACAATGAGCAGTTCTTC.

This chain connects TRBV20-1 to TRBJ2-5, with D unclear. Germline assignment: CDR1 DFQATT and CDR2 SNEGSKA (reference sequence). V dropped 1 base and J dropped 5 bases, with 11 bases sitting between them. The CDR3 spans 13 residues. The CDR3 here is CSARVAGGETQYF. The CDR3 DNA is TGCAGTGCTAGAGTTGCAGGTGGGGAGACCCAGTACTTC.

This chain links TRBV5-1 with TRBJ2-7, with TRBD2 identical over 9 bases. The CDR3 is 15 residues long. In germline, CDR1 is SGHRS, CDR2 YFSETQ. Losses at the gene ends were 0 bases for V and 5 bases for J; bases not matched to a gene: 6. CDR3 in amino acids: CASSLDGTSRHEQYF. The CDR3 bases are TGCGCCAGCAGCTTGGATGGGACTAGCAGACACGAGCAGTACTTC.

Ten or more counts support this clonotype. The V call is TRBV9, the J call TRBJ2-4; D gene uncertain. V was clipped by 3 bases and J by 0 bases, with 4 bases between them. CDR3 length: 13 residues. Germline-derived CDR1 and CDR2 are SGDLS and YYNGEE. DNA for the CDR3: TGTGCCAGCAGCGGTATAGCCAAAAACATTCAGTACTTC. Protein: CASSGIAKNIQYF.

This clonotype has more than one count but fewer than ten. The chain employs TRBV10-3 and TRBJ2-6; the D gene is possibly TRBD2 (5 bases). The germline V and J ends were trimmed by 4 bases and 0 bases, with 13 bases remaining between them. The germline gives CDR1 ENHRY, CDR2 SYGVKD. The CDR3 totals 17 residues. For the CDR3, the DNA is TGTGCCATCAGTGCCTCCTTGGGGAGCTCTGGGGCCAACGTCCTGACTTTC. Its translation is CAISASLGSSGANVLTF.

This chain connects TRBV18 to TRBJ2-2, with D unresolved. This CDR3 has 12 residues. V lost 1 base, J lost 6 bases, and 3 bases lay in between. The germline V gene encodes CDR1 KGHSH and CDR2 LQKENI. The CDR3 region is CASSPQSGELFF. CDR3 nucleotides: TGTGCCAGCTCACCACAGTCCGGGGAGCTGTTTTTT.

The chain employs TRBV12-3 or TRBV12-4 and TRBJ2-1; D is perhaps TRBD2 (6 bases). Deletions cut 3 bases from V and 9 bases from J, with 12 bases between. The CDR3 loop spans 13 amino acids. The CDR3 bases are TGTGCCAGCAGTTTCCCTAGCGTAGGTGAGCAGTTCTTC. Translation gives CASSFPSVGEQFF.

This clonotype came up many times. V usage is TRBV3-1 and J usage is TRBJ2-5; D is possibly TRBD2 (6 bases). Trimming took 2 bases from V and 3 from J, leaving 13 bases between them. CDR3 length: 15 residues. Per the germline V gene, CDR1 is LGHDT and CDR2 is YNNKEL (reference sequence). The CDR3 loop reads CASSQSRGRKETQYF. The CDR3 region has the DNA TGTGCCAGCAGCCAATCGCGGGGTCGAAAAGAGACCCAGTACTTC.

This clonotype showed up many times. The V call is TRBV20-1, the J call TRBJ2-1; 9 positions match TRBD2. Per germline, CDR1 DFQATT and CDR2 SNEGSKA (reference sequence). J gave up 4 bases and V 6 bases, and 7 bases lay outside the gene matches. The CDR3 contains 14 residues. This CDR3 reads CSARLAENYNEQFF. DNA for the CDR3: TGCAGTGCAAGACTAGCGGAAAATTACAATGAGCAGTTCTTC.

This chain links TRBV20-1 with TRBJ2-1; TRBD1 agrees at 11 bases. Germline V CDR1 and CDR2: DFQATT, SNEGSKA (reference sequence). After removal of 6 bases from V and 9 bases from J, the junction contained 13 bases not matched to a gene. CDR3 length: 15 residues. This CDR3 reads CSAKPGQGGFGEQFF. CDR3 coding DNA: TGCAGTGCCAAACCGGGACAGGGGGGCTTCGGTGAGCAGTTCTTC.

This clonotype was found many times. The rearrangement uses TRBV29-1 and TRBJ2-7; 9 bases align to TRBD1. The V and J ends lost 6 bases and 4 bases, in that order; junction bases with no gene match: 7. The length of the CDR3 is 13 residues. In germline, CDR1 is SQVTM, CDR2 ANQGSEA. The CDR3 here is CSVTGGAGYEQYF. CDR3 bases: TGCAGCGTAACAGGGGGCGCTGGGTACGAGCAGTACTTC.

This clonotype was recorded a few times. The gene calls are TRBV10-1 and TRBJ1-5, with D possibly matching TRBD1 (5 bases). This CDR3 has 14 amino acids. The V and J ends lost 0 bases and 9 bases respectively, with 12 bases between them. Germline-derived CDR1 and CDR2 are WNHNN and SYGVQD (reference sequence). CDR3 nucleotide sequence: TGCGCCAGCAGTGAGTCGGGGGTCCTCGGGCCCCAGCATTTT. It encodes CASSESGVLGPQHF.

This clonotype was observed a handful of times. V is TRBV29-1 and J is TRBJ2-3, with TRBD2 identical over 9 bases. Germline-derived CDR1 and CDR2 are SQVTM and ANQGSEA. Losses at the gene ends were 0 bases for V and 1 base for J; bases not matched to a gene: 5. This CDR3 is built from 16 residues. CDR3 region: CSVEDFSSGGTDTQYF. DNA for the CDR3: TGCAGCGTTGAAGATTTTTCTAGCGGGGGCACAGATACGCAGTATTTT.

V gene TRBV20-1 combines with J gene TRBJ2-3; the D call may be TRBD1 or TRBD2 (5 bases each). Germline CDR1 is DFQATT and CDR2 is SNEGSKA (reference sequence). The V and J ends lost 4 bases and 2 bases respectively, with 13 bases between them. The CDR3 spans 14 residues. CDR3 sequence: CSATPGTSTDTQYF. DNA for the CDR3: TGCAGTGCTACCCCGGGGACCTCCACAGATACGCAGTATTTT.

This clonotype was seen many times. The V call is TRBV5-1, the J call TRBJ2-3; tentatively, D is TRBD2 (6 bases). Germline V CDR1 and CDR2: SGHRS, YFSETQ. The CDR3 has 15 residues. V lost 4 bases, J lost 2 bases, and 14 bases lay in between. CDR3 loop: CASSHLLANTDTQYF. The CDR3, as DNA: TGCGCCAGCAGCCACCTCCTAGCGAACACAGATACGCAGTATTTT.

This clonotype occurred a few times. V and J are TRBV24-1 and TRBJ2-3, with D tentatively TRBD1 or TRBD2 (5 bases each). Germline values: CDR1 KGHDR, CDR2 SFDVKD. Trimming left V 5 bases short and J 5 bases short, with 25 bases between. The CDR3 runs to 18 residues. The CDR3 loop is CATSGRPGTPVDRDTQYF. The CDR3 region has the DNA TGTGCCACCAGTGGCCGCCCAGGGACCCCCGTCGATAGAGATACGCAGTATTTT.